This T cell receptor beta chain originates from a study of response to subunit inactivated influenza vaccine. The CDR3 is made up of 14 amino acids. V lost 7 bases to trimming and J lost 4 bases; unmatched junction nucleotides: 9. TCRdb re-called the RT-PCR reads through MiXCR, storing one row per CDR3 protein. Here the sample spans about 540,000 distinct CDR3 sequences, under 30% being singletons. These sequences were also reported in another study, on T cells expressing NK-cell markers. This second report adds: With UMIs, 5'RACE template switching was used to make TCR beta cDNA. Sorting was limited to alpha-beta TCR-expressing T cells with an anti-gamma-delta TCR antibody in several experiments. Dominant NKG2C+ clonotypes in 6 or 7 donors made up about 1.0-7.0% of CD8+ T cells. Dominance of the CD3+CD56-NKG2C+ fraction by these clonotypes also held in several donors. Clarity on HCMV specificity was lacking for the expanded NKG2C+ T cell clones.

The source material was CD4+ T cells sorted from PBMCs, sampled 12 days after vaccination. The V call is TRBV12-3 or TRBV12-4, the J call TRBJ1-1; 7 nucleotides match TRBD1. The receptor was derived from a man in his forties or fifties who received an inactivated influenza vaccine. CDR3 loop: CASTTGAGGTEAFF. The CDR3 DNA follows: TGTGCCAGCACTACAGGGGCTGGGGGCACTGAAGCTTTCTTT.